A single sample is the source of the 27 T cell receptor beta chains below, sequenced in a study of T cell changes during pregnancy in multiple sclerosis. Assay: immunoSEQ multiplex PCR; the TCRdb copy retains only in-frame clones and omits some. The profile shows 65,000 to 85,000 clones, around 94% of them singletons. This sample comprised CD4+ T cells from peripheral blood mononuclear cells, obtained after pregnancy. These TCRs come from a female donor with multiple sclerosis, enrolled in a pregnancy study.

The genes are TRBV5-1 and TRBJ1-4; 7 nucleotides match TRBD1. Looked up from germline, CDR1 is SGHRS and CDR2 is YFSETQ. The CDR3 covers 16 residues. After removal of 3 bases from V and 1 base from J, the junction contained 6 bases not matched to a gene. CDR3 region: CASSSQGGGTNEKLFF. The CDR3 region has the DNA TGCGCCAGCAGCTCCCAGGGGGGTGGAACTAATGAAAAACTGTTTTTT.

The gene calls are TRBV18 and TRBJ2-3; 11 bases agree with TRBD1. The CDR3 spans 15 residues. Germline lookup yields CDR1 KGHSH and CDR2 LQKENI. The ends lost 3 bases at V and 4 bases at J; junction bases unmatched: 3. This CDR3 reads CASSPGQGVADTQYF. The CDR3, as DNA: TGTGCCAGCTCACCGGGACAGGGGGTCGCAGATACGCAGTATTTT.

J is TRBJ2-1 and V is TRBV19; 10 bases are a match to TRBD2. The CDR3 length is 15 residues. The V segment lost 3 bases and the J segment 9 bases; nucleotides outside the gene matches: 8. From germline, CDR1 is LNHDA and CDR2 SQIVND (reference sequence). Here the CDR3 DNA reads TGTGCCAGTAGTATCGATAGCGGGAGGACGGCTGAGCAGTTCTTC. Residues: CASSIDSGRTAEQFF.

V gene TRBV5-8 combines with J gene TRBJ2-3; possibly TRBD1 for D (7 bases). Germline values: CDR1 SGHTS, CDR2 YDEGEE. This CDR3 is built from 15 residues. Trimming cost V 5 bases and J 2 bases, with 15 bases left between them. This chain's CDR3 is CASRLTGDFTDTQYF. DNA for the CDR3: TGTGCCAGCAGGCTAACAGGGGACTTCACAGATACGCAGTATTTT.

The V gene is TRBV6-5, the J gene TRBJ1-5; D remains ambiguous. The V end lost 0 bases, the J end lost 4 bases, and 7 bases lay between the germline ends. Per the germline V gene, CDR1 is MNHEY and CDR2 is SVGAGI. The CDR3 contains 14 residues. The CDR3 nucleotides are TGTGCCAGCAGTTACTCGATCGAGAATCAGCCCCAGCATTTT. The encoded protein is CASSYSIENQPQHF.

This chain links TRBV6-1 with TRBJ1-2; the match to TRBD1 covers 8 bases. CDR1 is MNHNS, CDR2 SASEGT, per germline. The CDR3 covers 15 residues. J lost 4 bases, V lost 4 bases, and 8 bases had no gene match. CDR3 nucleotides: TGTGCCAGCAGTGGCCGGGGACAGGCGTTCTATGGCTACACCTTC. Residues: CASSGRGQAFYGYTF.

The DNA for the CDR3 is TGCGCCAGCAGCTACGGACTAGCGGGTAGTAATGAGCAGTTCTTC. Translating gives CASSYGLAGSNEQFF. The chain employs TRBV5-1 and TRBJ2-1, with 11 bases aligning to TRBD2. Germline V gene lookup returns CDR1 SGHRS and CDR2 YFSETQ. J lost 7 bases, V lost 3 bases, and 6 bases had no gene match. This CDR3 is 15 amino acids long.

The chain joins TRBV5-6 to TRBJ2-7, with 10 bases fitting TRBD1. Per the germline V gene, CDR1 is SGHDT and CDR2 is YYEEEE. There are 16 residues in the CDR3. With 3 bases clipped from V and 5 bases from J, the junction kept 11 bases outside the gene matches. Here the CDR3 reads CASSSTGGVASHEQYF. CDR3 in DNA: TGTGCCAGCAGCTCGACAGGGGGCGTAGCGTCCCACGAGCAGTACTTC.

The DNA for the CDR3 is TGTGCCAGCAGCAAAAACCCCCCGGGACAGGGATACACCGGGGAGCTGTTTTTT. Translated: CASSKNPPGQGYTGELFF. The chain combines TRBV21-1 with TRBJ2-2; the table's TRBD1 call for D was not verified on the DNA. TRBV21-1 is a listed pseudogene. There are 18 residues in the CDR3.

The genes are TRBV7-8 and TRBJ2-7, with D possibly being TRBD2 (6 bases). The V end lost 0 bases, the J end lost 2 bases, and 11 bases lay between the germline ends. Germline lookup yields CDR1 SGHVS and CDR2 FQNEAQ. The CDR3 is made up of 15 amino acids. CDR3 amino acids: CASSLAQGGTYEQYF. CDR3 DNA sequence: TGTGCCAGCAGCTTAGCCCAGGGCGGGACCTACGAGCAGTACTTC.

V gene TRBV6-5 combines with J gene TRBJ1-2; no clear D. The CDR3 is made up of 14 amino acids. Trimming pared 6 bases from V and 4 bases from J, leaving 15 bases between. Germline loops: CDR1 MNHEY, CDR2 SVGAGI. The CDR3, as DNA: TGTGCCAGCAGGGAGGGCCCGTTGGGCTATGGCTACACCTTC. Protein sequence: CASREGPLGYGYTF.

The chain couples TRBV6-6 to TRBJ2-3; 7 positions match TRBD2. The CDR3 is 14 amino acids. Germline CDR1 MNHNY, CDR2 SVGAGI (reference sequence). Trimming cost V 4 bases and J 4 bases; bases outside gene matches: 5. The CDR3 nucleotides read TGTGCCAGCAGTTCGGGACTATTTTCAGATACGCAGTATTTT. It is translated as CASSSGLFSDTQYF.

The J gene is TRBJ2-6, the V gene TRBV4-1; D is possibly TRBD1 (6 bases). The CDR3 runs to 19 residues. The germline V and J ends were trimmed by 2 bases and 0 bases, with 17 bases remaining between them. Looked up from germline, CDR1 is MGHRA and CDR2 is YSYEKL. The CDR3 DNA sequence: TGCGCCAGCAGCCAACAAACAGGGTGGGTCGGCTCTGGGGCCAACGTCCTGACTTTC. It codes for CASSQQTGWVGSGANVLTF.

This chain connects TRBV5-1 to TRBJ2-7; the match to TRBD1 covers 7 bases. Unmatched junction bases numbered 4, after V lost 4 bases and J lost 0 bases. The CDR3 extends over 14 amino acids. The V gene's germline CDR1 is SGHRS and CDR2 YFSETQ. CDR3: CASSTGVRSYEQYF. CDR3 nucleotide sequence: TGCGCCAGCAGCACAGGGGTCCGCTCCTACGAGCAGTACTTC.

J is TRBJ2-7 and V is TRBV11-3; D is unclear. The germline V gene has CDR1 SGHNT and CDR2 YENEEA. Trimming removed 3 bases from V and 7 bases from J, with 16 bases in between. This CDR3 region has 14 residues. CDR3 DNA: TGTGCCAGCAGCTTCAACCTATTCCTTTGGGAGCAGTACTTC. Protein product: CASSFNLFLWEQYF.

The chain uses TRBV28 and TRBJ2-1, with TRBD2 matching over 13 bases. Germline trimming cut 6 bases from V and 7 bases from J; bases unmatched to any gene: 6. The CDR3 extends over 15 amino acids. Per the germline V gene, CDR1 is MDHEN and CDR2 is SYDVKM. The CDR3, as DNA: TGTGCCAGCAGCCCCACTAGCGGGAGGGATAATGAGCAGTTCTTC. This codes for CASSPTSGRDNEQFF.

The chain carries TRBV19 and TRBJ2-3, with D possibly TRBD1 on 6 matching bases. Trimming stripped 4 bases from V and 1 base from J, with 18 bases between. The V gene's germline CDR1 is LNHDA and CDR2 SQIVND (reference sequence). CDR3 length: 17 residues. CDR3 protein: CASSRTLQGSGTDTQYF. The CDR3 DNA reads TGTGCCAGTAGTAGGACCCTACAGGGATCGGGCACAGATACGCAGTATTTT.

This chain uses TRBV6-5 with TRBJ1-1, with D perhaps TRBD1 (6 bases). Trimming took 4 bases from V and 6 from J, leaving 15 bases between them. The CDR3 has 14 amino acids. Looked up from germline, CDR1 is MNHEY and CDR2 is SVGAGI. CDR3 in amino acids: CASSSGFGGSEAFF. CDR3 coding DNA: TGTGCCAGCAGTTCGGGGTTTGGGGGCTCTGAAGCTTTCTTT.

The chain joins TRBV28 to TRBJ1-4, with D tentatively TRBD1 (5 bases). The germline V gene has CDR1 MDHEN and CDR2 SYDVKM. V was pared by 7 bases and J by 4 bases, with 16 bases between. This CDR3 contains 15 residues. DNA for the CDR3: TGTGCCAGCATCGGGGGTCAGGAGGGTAATGAAAAACTGTTTTTT. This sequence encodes CASIGGQEGNEKLFF.

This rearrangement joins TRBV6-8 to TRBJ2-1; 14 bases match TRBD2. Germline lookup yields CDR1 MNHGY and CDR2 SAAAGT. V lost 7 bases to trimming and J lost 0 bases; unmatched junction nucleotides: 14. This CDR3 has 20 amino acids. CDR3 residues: CASTDSGLAGESFSYNEQFF. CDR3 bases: TGTGCCAGCACCGATTCGGGACTAGCGGGAGAAAGTTTCTCCTACAATGAGCAGTTCTTC.

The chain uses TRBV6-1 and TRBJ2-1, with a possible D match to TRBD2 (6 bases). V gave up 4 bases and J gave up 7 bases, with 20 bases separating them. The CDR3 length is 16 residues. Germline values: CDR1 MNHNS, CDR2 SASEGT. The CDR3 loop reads CASSVGGVKRQNEQFF. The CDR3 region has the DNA TGTGCCAGCAGTGTCGGCGGGGTAAAACGTCAGAATGAGCAGTTCTTC.

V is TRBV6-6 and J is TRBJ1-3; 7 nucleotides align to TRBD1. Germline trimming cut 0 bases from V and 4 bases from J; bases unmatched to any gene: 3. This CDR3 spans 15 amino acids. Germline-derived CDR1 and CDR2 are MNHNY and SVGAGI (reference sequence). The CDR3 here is CASSYSATGGNTIYF. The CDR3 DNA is TGTGCCAGCAGTTACTCCGCGACAGGGGGAAACACCATATATTTT.

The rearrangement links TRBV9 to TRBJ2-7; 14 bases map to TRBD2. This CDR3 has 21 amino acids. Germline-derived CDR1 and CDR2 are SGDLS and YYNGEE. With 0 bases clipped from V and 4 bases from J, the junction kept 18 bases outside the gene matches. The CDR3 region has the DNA TGTGCCAGCAGCGTAGGCCCCCGACTAGCGGGAGGGCCGTTTGGAACGTACGAGCAGTACTTC. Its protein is CASSVGPRLAGGPFGTYEQYF.

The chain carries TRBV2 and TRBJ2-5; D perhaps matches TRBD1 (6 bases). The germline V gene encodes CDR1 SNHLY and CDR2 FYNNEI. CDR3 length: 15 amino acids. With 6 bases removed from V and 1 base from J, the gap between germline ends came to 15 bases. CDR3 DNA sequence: TGTGCCAGCAGACAAATGGGGACATCCCAAGAGACCCAGTACTTC. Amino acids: CASRQMGTSQETQYF. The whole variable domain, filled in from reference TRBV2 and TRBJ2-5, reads EPEVTQTPSHQVTQMGQEVILRCVPISNHLYFYWYRQILGQKVEFLVSFYNNEISEKSEIFDDQFSVERPDGSNFTLKIRSTKLEDSAMYFCASRQMGTSQETQYFGPGTRLLVL.

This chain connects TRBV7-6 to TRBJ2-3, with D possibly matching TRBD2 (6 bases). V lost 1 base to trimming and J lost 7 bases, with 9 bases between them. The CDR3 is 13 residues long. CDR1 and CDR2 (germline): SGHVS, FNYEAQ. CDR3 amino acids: CASSLERGYTQYF. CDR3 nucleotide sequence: TGTGCCAGCAGCTTAGAACGGGGGTATACGCAGTATTTT.

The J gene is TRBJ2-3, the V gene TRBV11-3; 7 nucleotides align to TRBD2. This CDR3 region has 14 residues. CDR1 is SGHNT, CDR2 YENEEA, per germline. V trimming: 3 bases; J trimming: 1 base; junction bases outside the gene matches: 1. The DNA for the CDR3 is TGTGCCAGCAGCTTGGGGAGGGGCACAGATACGCAGTATTTT. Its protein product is CASSLGRGTDTQYF.

CDR3 protein: CASSLTRGDEQYF. CDR3 in DNA: TGTGCCAGCAGCTTAACGAGAGGTGACGAGCAGTACTTC. This chain uses TRBV7-3 with TRBJ2-7; D unresolved. V lost 0 bases and J lost 5, with 8 bases in between. The CDR3 runs 13 residues. Per germline, CDR1 SGHTA and CDR2 FQGTGA.